This T cell receptor (beta chain) was captured by sequencing in a study of blood T cell repertoires in COVID-19. The germline V gene encodes CDR1 SEHNR and CDR2 FQNEAQ (reference sequence). The CDR3 spans 14 residues. V was trimmed by 1 base and J by 7 bases, leaving 13 bases between them. Study processing details: Estimates of nucleated cell counts were drawn from the amplification of reference gene primers. The data were produced by immunoSEQ multiplex PCR, yet TCRdb's version contains in-frame clones alone and is incomplete. The DNA was the basis for D and trimming; V, J and clone size are from that table. Found here are 400,000 to 550,000 clones, 87% of them singletons; the top ten hold 1.5% to 2%.

The gene calls are TRBV7-9 and TRBJ1-2, with a tentative D call TRBD1 (6 bases). This receptor was obtained from a woman younger than 30 with acute COVID-19. The sequenced material came from PBMCs or T cells enriched from blood (not recorded which). In DNA form, the CDR3 reads TGTGCCAGCAGCTTAGGATCAGGGGATAGTGGCTACACCTTC. It encodes CASSLGSGDSGYTF.